A single sample is the source of the 15 T cell receptor beta chains below, sequenced in a study of blood T cell repertoires in COVID-19. Using immunoSEQ multiplex PCR, the repertoire was profiled, and TCRdb retains in-frame clones only, with some absent. The sample contains approximately 140,000 clones, roughly 90% of which appear only once. Sample: peripheral blood. The receptors were gathered from a human donor with COVID-19, enrolled during active disease. The donor label of this sample is uncertain.

The DNA of the CDR3 is TGTGCCAGCAGCTTGCAGAGGGGGCAACGCGCTGAAAAACTGTTTTTT. The encoded protein is CASSLQRGQRAEKLFF. The rearrangement joins TRBV5-4 to TRBJ1-4; 7 positions match TRBD1. This CDR3 has 16 residues. Trimming at V came to 1 base and at J to 7 bases, leaving 10 bases not matched to a gene. CDR1 is SGHNT, CDR2 YYREEE, per germline (reference sequence).

V usage is TRBV28 and J usage is TRBJ1-6; 9 positions match TRBD1. The CDR3 runs 14 residues. The junction had 7 bases not matched to a gene; V was cut back by 6 bases and J by 10 bases. Germline CDR1 MDHEN, CDR2 SYDVKM. In nucleotides, the CDR3 is TGTGCCAGCAGCCCGGGACAGGGATCGTCACCCCTCCACTTT. Its translation: CASSPGQGSSPLHF.

V is TRBV7-9 and J is TRBJ1-3; 9 bases agree with TRBD1. The CDR3 loop spans 16 amino acids. The V segment lost 5 bases and the J segment 2 bases; nucleotides outside the gene matches: 7. The germline gives CDR1 SEHNR, CDR2 FQNEAQ (reference sequence). CDR3 sequence reads: CASSRRDREAGNTIYF. The CDR3 bases are TGTGCCAGCAGCCGCCGGGACAGGGAAGCTGGAAACACCATATATTTT.

The V gene is TRBV10-1, the J gene TRBJ2-1, with D possibly TRBD2 on 6 matching bases. The germline V gene encodes CDR1 WNHNN and CDR2 SYGVQD (reference sequence). Trimming stripped 0 bases from V and 4 bases from J, with 13 bases between. This CDR3 contains 16 residues. The CDR3 spells CASSESGGSEYNEQFF. The CDR3 bases are TGCGCCAGCAGTGAGTCAGGAGGGAGCGAGTACAATGAGCAGTTCTTC.

This rearrangement joins TRBV14 to TRBJ1-5; D is ambiguous. CDR1 and CDR2 from the germline V gene are SGHDN and FVKESK. The CDR3 length is 13 residues. Trimming stripped 3 bases from V and 7 bases from J, with 10 bases between. The CDR3 DNA reads as TGTGCCAGCAGCCAGCTACCAGGACAGCCCCAGCATTTT. It yields the protein CASSQLPGQPQHF.

This rearrangement joins TRBV18 to TRBJ2-3; D unresolved. The V end was cut by 3 bases, the J end by 6 bases, with 19 bases between. The CDR3 sequence is 16 residues long. Germline values: CDR1 KGHSH, CDR2 LQKENI. CDR3 sequence: CASSPNRELSGDTQYF. The CDR3 DNA sequence: TGTGCCAGCTCACCGAACAGAGAGTTAAGTGGGGATACGCAGTATTTT.

V usage is TRBV3-1 (or the pseudogene TRBV3-2) and J usage is TRBJ2-3; the D is unclear. Deletions cut 4 bases from V and 0 bases from J, with 17 bases between. There are 17 residues in the CDR3. CDR1 is LGHDT, CDR2 YNNKEL, per germline (reference sequence). CDR3 bases: TGTGCCAGCAGCCTTCTAACGGCTCAGCGTAGCACAGATACGCAGTATTTT. This codes for CASSLLTAQRSTDTQYF.

J is TRBJ2-1 and V is TRBV19, with 9 nucleotides matching TRBD2. CDR3 length: 17 residues. With 4 bases clipped from V and 8 bases from J, the junction kept 15 bases outside the gene matches. Germline assignment: CDR1 LNHDA and CDR2 SQIVND (reference sequence). The CDR3 DNA follows: TGTGCCAGTAGTAGAACCCCTGGGCGGGGGGGCTATCATGAGCAGTTCTTC. Translated, it gives CASSRTPGRGGYHEQFF.

This chain joins TRBV19 and TRBJ2-1; 7 bases line up with TRBD2. The CDR3 runs 17 residues. Trimming cost V 7 bases and J 0 bases; bases outside gene matches: 12. Germline CDR1 is LNHDA and CDR2 is SQIVND (reference sequence). The DNA for the CDR3 is TGTGCCAGTACCACTCCGCTGCCGGGGGGCTCCTACAATGAGCAGTTCTTC. Amino acid sequence: CASTTPLPGGSYNEQFF. Combining the CDR3 with reference TRBV19 and TRBJ2-1 gives the whole variable domain DGGITQSPKYLFRKEGQNVTLSCEQNLNHDAMYWYRQDPGQGLRLIYYSQIVNDFQKGDIAEGYSVSREKKESFPLTVTSAQKNPTAFYLCASTTPLPGGSYNEQFFGPGTRLTVL.

Points on this clone: The sample has other DNA sequences that encode this CDR3 too. This rearrangement joins TRBV3-1 (or the pseudogene TRBV3-2) to TRBJ1-5, with D uncertain. Trimming pared 0 bases from V and 3 bases from J, leaving 3 bases between. The germline gives CDR1 LGHDT, CDR2 YNNKEL (reference sequence). The CDR3 covers 13 residues. The CDR3 here is CASSQDLNQPQHF. The CDR3 DNA reads TGTGCCAGCAGCCAAGACCTCAATCAGCCCCAGCATTTT.

The chain is built from TRBV10-3 and TRBJ2-7; TRBD2 matches at 10 bases. J gave up 2 bases and V 2 bases, and 6 bases lay outside the gene matches. The CDR3 runs to 16 residues. Germline CDR1 ENHRY, CDR2 SYGVKD. CDR3 in amino acids: CAISEPTSGRPYEQYF. CDR3 nucleotides: TGTGCCATCAGTGAGCCGACTAGCGGGCGCCCCTACGAGCAGTACTTC.

The V and J genes are TRBV3-1 (or the pseudogene TRBV3-2) and TRBJ2-7; 8 bases are a match to TRBD2. The V segment lost 4 bases and the J segment 1 base; nucleotides outside the gene matches: 6. The germline V gene has CDR1 LGHDT and CDR2 YNNKEL (reference sequence). The CDR3 extends over 15 amino acids. CDR3 loop: CASSPFAGGSYEQYF. The CDR3 DNA sequence: TGTGCCAGCAGCCCCTTTGCGGGGGGTTCCTACGAGCAGTACTTC.

The chain carries TRBV7-6 and TRBJ1-2, with 7 bases identical to TRBD1. CDR3 length: 19 residues. In germline, CDR1 is SGHVS, CDR2 FNYEAQ. The V gene end was trimmed by 10 bases and the J gene end by 4 bases; junction bases not matched to a gene: 27. CDR3 nucleotide sequence: TGTGCCAACTCTACCGGACCCGCAGGGACAGTTGCGTTACTCTATGGCTACACCTTC. Amino acid sequence: CANSTGPAGTVALLYGYTF.

J is TRBJ1-1 and V is TRBV14; 11 bases line up with TRBD1. CDR1 and CDR2 (germline): SGHDN, FVKESK. V shed 2 bases and J 6 bases; nucleotides not matched to a gene: 5. This CDR3 comprises 15 residues. CDR3 sequence (DNA): TGTGCCAGCAGCCAACGGACAGGGGGCAGCGCTGAAGCTTTCTTT. This sequence encodes CASSQRTGGSAEAFF.

The CDR3 DNA reads as TGTGGAGCAAAGGAGGGAGTACGGAGGAGTGGGGAGCAGTACTTC. It encodes CGAKEGVRRSGEQYF. The V gene is TRBV21-1, the J gene TRBJ2-7; whether TRBD2, the table's D call, matches the DNA was not checked. TRBV21-1 is annotated as a pseudogene. The CDR3 is 15 residues long.